This T cell receptor (beta chain) derives from a study of Graves' ophthalmopathy and Graves' hyperthyroidism. Study results and caveats: From stable hyperthyroidism, ophthalmopathy was separated by a 13-signature model with 85% to 90% sensitivity and 75% to 84% specificity.

In donors with ophthalmopathy, activity was moderate-to-severe, with CAS ≥3, NOSPECS ≥4 and duration under 3 months. PBMCs came from less than 13 ml of fresh peripheral blood. This clonotype was detected a few times. The antigen is undetermined. CDR3 regions of TCR beta were amplified from RNA transcripts. An initial RT-PCR round employing HTBI primers preceded a second-round multiplex PCR. From the multiplex PCR reads, TCRdb called clonotypes with MiXCR, one entry per CDR3 protein. The repertoire holds over 150,000 distinct CDR3 sequences, with more than 30% as singletons. V was pared by 5 bases and J by 4 bases, with 4 bases of the junction left unmatched. In germline, CDR1 is LNHDA, CDR2 SQIVND (reference sequence). The CDR3 runs to 13 residues.

The clonotype comes from a woman in her 40s with Graves' ophthalmopathy. The sample comprised peripheral blood. The chain is built from TRBV19 and TRBJ1-1; 7 nucleotides line up with TRBD1. The CDR3 sequence is CASSGRGGTEAFF. The CDR3, as DNA: TGTGCCAGTAGTGGCAGGGGGGGCACTGAAGCTTTCTTT.